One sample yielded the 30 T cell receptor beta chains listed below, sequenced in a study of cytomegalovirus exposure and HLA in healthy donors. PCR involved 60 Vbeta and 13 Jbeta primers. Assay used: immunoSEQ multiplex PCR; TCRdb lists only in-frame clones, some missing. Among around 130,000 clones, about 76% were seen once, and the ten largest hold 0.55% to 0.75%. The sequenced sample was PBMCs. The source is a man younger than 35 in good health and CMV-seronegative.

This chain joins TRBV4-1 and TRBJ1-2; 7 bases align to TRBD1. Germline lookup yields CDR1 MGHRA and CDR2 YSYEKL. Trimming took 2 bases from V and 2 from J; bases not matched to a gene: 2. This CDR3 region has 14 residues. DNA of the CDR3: TGCGCCAGCAGCCAACTGACAGGGAACTATGGCTACACCTTC. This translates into CASSQLTGNYGYTF.

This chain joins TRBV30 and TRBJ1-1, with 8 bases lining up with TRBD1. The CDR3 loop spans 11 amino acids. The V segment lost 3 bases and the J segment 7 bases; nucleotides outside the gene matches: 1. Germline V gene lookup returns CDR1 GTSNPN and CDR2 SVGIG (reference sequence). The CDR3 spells CAWRDRVEAFF. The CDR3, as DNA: TGTGCCTGGAGGGACAGGGTTGAAGCTTTCTTT.

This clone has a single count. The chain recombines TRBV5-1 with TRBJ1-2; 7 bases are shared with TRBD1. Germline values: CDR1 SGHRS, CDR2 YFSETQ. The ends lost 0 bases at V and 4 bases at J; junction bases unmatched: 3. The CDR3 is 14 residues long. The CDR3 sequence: CASSLGQGGYGYTF. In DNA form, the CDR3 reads TGCGCCAGCAGCTTGGGACAGGGAGGCTATGGCTACACCTTC.

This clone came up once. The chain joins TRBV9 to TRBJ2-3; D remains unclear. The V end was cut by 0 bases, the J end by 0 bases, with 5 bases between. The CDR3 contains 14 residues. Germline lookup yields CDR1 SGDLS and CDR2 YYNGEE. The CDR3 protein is CASSVAGSTDTQYF. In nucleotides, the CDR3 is TGTGCCAGCAGCGTAGCCGGTAGCACAGATACGCAGTATTTT.

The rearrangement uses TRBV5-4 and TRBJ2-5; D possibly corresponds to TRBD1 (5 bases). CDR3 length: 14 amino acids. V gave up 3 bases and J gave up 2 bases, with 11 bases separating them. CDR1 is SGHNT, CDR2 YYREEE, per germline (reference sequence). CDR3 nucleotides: TGTGCCAGCAGCTCACCAGGGATACAAGAGACCCAGTACTTC. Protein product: CASSSPGIQETQYF. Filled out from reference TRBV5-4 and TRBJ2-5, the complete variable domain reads ETGVTQSPTHLIKTRGQQVTLRCSSQSGHNTVSWYQQALGQGPQFIFQYYREEENGRGNFPPRFSGLQFPNYSSELNVNALELDDSALYLCASSSPGIQETQYFGPGTRLLVL.

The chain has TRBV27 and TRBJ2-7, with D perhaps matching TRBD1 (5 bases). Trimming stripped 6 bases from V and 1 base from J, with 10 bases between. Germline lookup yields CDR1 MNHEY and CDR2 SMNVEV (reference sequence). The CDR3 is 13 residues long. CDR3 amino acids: CASRLTASYEQYF. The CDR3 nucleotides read TGTGCCAGCAGGTTGACAGCTTCCTACGAGCAGTACTTC.

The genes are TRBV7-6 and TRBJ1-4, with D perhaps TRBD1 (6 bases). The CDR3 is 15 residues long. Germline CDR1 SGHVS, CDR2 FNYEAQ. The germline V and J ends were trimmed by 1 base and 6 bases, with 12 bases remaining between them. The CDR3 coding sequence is TGTGCCAGCAGCTTAGTCACAGGGTCATATGAAAAACTGTTTTTT. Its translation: CASSLVTGSYEKLFF.

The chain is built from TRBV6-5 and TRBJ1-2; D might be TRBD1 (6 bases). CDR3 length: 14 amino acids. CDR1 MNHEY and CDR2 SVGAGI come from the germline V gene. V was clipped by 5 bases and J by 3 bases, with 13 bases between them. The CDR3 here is CASSPPGADYGYTF. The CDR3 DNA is TGTGCCAGCAGTCCCCCAGGGGCCGACTATGGCTACACCTTC.

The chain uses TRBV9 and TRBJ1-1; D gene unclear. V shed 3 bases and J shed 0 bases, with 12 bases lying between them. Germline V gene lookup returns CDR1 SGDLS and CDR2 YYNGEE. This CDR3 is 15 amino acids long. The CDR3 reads CASSEEVEMNTEAFF. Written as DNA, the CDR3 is TGTGCCAGCAGCGAGGAGGTAGAAATGAACACTGAAGCTTTCTTT.

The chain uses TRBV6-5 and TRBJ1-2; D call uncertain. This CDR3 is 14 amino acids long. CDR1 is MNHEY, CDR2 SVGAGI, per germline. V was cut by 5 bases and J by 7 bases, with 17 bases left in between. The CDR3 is CASSPPGRGGGYTF. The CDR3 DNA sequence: TGTGCCAGCAGTCCACCAGGCCGGGGAGGTGGCTACACCTTC.

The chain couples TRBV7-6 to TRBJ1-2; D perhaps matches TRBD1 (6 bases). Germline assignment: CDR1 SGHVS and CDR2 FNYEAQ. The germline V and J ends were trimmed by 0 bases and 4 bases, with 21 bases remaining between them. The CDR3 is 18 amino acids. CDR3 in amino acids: CASSLASVGGARGYGYTF. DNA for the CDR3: TGTGCCAGCAGCTTAGCCTCGGTGGGGGGGGCGCGGGGCTATGGCTACACCTTC.

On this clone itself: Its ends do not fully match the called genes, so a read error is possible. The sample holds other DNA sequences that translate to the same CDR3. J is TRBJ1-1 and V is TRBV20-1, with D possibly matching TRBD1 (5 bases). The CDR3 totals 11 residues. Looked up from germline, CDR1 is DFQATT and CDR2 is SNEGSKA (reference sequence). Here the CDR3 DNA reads TGCAGTGCTCACAGGAACACTGAAGCCTTCTTT. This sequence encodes CSAHRNTEAFF.

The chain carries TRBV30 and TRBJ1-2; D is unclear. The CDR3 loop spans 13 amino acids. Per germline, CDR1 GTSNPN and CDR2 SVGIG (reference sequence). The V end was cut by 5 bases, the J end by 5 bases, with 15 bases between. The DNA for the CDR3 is TGTGCCTGGGGCCTTGAGCGGACTTATGGCTACACCTTC. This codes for CAWGLERTYGYTF.

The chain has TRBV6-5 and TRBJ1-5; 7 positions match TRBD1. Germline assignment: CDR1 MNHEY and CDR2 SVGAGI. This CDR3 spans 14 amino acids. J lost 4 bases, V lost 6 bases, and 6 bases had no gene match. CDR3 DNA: TGTGCCAGCAGGACCGAGGGGGCTAATCAGCCCCAGCATTTT. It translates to CASRTEGANQPQHF.

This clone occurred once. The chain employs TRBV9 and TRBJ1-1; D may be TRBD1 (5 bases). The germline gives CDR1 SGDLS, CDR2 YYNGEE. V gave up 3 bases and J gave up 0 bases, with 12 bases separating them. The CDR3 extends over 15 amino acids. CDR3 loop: CASSAWDSLNTEAFF. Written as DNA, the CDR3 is TGTGCCAGCAGCGCCTGGGACTCCTTGAACACTGAAGCTTTCTTT.

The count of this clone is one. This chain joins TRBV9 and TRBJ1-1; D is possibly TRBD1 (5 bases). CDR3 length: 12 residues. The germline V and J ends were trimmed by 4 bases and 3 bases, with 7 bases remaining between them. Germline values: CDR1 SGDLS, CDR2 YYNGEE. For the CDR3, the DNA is TGTGCCAGCAGCAGGGGTGACACTGAAGCTTTCTTT. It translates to CASSRGDTEAFF.

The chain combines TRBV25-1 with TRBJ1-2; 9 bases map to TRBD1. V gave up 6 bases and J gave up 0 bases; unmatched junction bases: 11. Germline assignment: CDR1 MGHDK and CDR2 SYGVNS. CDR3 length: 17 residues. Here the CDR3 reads CASRDPGQGPANYGYTF. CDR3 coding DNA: TGTGCCAGCAGGGATCCGGGACAGGGACCAGCTAACTATGGCTACACCTTC.

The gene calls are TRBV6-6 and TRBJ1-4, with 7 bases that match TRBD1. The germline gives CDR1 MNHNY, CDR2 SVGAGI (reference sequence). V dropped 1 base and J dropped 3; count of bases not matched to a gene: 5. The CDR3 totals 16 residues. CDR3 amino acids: CASSYLGTAANEKLFF. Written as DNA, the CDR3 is TGTGCCAGCAGTTACTTGGGGACAGCCGCTAATGAAAAACTGTTTTTT.

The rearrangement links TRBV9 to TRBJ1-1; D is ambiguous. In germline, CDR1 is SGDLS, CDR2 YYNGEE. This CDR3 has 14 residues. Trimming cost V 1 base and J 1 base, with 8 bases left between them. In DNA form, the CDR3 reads TGTGCCAGCAGCGTATTAGAAAAGAACACTGAAGCTTTCTTT. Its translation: CASSVLEKNTEAFF.

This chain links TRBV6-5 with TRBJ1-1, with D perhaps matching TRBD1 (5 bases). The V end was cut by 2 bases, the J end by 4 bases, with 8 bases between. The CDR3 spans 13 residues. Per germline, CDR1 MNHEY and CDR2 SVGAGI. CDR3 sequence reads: CASSYGGVTEAFF. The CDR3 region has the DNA TGTGCCAGCAGTTACGGAGGGGTCACTGAAGCTTTCTTT.

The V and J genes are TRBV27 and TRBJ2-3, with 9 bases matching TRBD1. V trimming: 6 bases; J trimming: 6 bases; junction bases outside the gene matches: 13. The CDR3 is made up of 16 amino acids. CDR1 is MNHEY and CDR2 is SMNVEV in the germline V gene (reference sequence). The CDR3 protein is CASRYSGQGLLDTQYF. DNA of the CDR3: TGTGCCAGCAGGTATTCGGGACAGGGCTTGTTGGATACGCAGTATTTT.

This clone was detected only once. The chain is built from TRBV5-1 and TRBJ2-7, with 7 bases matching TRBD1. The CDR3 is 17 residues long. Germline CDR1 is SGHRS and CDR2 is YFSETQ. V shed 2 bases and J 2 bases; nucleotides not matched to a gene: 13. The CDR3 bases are TGCGCCAGCAGCTTCCGGGACAGCCCCTCCTCGACCTACGAGCAGTACTTC. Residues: CASSFRDSPSSTYEQYF. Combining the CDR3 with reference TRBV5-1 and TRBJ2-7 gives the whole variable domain KAGVTQTPRYLIKTRGQQVTLSCSPISGHRSVSWYQQTPGQGLQFLFEYFSETQRNKGNFPGRFSGRQFSNSRSEMNVSTLELGDSALYLCASSFRDSPSSTYEQYFGPGTRLTVT.

DNA of the CDR3: TGTGCCAGCAGTACGGACAGGGCCAGGAGTAATGAAAAACTGTTTTTT. Residues: CASSTDRARSNEKLFF. The chain is built from TRBV27 and TRBJ1-4, with 8 bases that match TRBD1. Germline CDR1 MNHEY, CDR2 SMNVEV (reference sequence). V was pared by 5 bases and J by 4 bases, with 9 bases of the junction left unmatched. The CDR3 is made up of 16 amino acids.

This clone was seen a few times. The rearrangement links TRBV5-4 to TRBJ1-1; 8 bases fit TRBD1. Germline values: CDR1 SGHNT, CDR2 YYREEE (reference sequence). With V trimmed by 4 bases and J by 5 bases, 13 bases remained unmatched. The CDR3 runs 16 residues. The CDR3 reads CASSTGQGLILTEAFF. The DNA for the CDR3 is TGTGCCAGCAGCACCGGACAGGGTTTGATACTTACTGAAGCTTTCTTT.

In DNA form, the CDR3 reads TGTGCCAGTAGTATTATAATGGCAGGATTACCAACTAACTATGGCTACACCTTC. Its protein is CASSIIMAGLPTNYGYTF. V usage is TRBV19 and J usage is TRBJ1-2; unclear D gene. The CDR3 runs 18 residues. Looked up from germline, CDR1 is LNHDA and CDR2 is SQIVND (reference sequence). V lost 3 bases and J lost 0, with 20 bases in between.

CDR3 sequence: CASSQEVDLRFYNEQFF. CDR3 bases: TGCGCCAGCAGCCAGGAGGTAGACCTTCGGTTCTACAATGAGCAGTTCTTC. This sequence joins TRBV4-3 and TRBJ2-1, with a weak D call TRBD2 (5 bases). V was shortened by 3 bases and J by 3 bases, with 18 bases between the two germline ends. Germline V gene lookup returns CDR1 LGHNA and CDR2 YSLEER. CDR3 length equals 17 residues.

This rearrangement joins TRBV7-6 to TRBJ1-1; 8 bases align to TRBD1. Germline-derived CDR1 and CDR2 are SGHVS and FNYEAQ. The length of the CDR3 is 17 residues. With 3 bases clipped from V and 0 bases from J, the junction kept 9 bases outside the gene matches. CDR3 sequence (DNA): TGTGCCAGCAGCTTGGGGAGAACAGGGGGTATGAACACTGAAGCTTTCTTT. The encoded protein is CASSLGRTGGMNTEAFF.

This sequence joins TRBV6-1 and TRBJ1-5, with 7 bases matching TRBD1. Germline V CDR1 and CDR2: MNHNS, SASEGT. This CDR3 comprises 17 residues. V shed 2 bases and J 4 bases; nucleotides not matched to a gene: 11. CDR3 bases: TGTGCCAGCAGTGAACCTTACTCGTGGGACAGAAATCAGCCCCAGCATTTT. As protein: CASSEPYSWDRNQPQHF.

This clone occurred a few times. The CDR3 region is CASSPGQGGGYTF. CDR3 nucleotides: TGTGCCAGCTCACCAGGACAGGGCGGCGGCTACACCTTC. This chain connects TRBV18 to TRBJ1-2; the match to TRBD1 covers 8 bases. This CDR3 has 13 amino acids. J was trimmed by 8 bases and V by 2 bases; bases with no gene match: 4. Germline assignment: CDR1 KGHSH and CDR2 LQKENI.

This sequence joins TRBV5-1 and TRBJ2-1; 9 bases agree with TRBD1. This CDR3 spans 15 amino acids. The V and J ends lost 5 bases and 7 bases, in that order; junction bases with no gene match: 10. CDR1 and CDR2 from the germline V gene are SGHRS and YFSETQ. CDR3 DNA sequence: TGCGCCAGCAGTAACCAACAGGGGGCGCGGAATGAGCAGTTCTTC. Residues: CASSNQQGARNEQFF.